Listed below are T cell receptor beta chains from one sample, sequenced in a study of blood T cells in healthy people across ages. TCRdb processed the 5' RACE reads anew with MiXCR; each CDR3 protein has one entry. The data contain about 680,000 distinct CDR3 sequences, about half of them singletons. The sample taken for sequencing was blood. The source of these receptors is an older woman in good health. The CDR3 runs from the conserved cysteine through the conserved F or W. D genes are given only for firm matches. Expanded clones get a size class; other rows say once, few or many, or leave the size out.

>TRBV5-1|TRBJ2-6|many|.
CASSSIRSSGANVLTF
TGCGCCAGCAGCTCAATCAGGAGCTCTGGGGCCAACGTCCTGACTTTC
>TRBV2|TRBJ2-2|.|.
CASSAKANTGELFF
TGTGCCAGCAGTGCAAAGGCGAACACCGGGGAGCTGTTTTTT
>TRBV20-1|TRBJ2-1|.|TRBD2
CSASGGLSRNEQFF
TGCAGTGCGAGCGGGGGCCTATCCCGCAATGAGCAGTTCTTC
>TRBV7-9|TRBJ1-5|.|TRBD1
CASSRTGEDQPQHF
TGTGCCAGCTCCAGGACAGGGGAGGATCAGCCCCAGCATTTT
>TRBV5-1|TRBJ2-7|.|TRBD2
CASGLGTSGRGYEQYF
TGCGCCAGCGGCTTGGGGACTAGCGGGAGGGGCTACGAGCAGTACTTC
>TRBV28|TRBJ2-1|.|.
CASSSQNYNEQFF
TGTGCCAGCAGTTCACAGAATTACAATGAGCAGTTCTTC
>TRBV6-6|TRBJ2-7|.|TRBD1
CASSRTGRTSEQYF
TGTGCCAGCAGTCGGACAGGGAGAACATCCGAGCAGTACTTC
>TRBV7-2|TRBJ2-1|many|TRBD2
CASSLARTSGSYEQFF
TGTGCCAGCAGCTTAGCGAGGACTAGCGGGAGCTATGAGCAGTTCTTC
>TRBV10-3|TRBJ2-7|.|.
CAIRQGIYNEQYF
TGTGCCATCAGGCAGGGGATTTACAATGAGCAGTACTTC
>TRBV10-3|TRBJ2-3|.|TRBD1
CAISGPGQGDEDTQYF
TGTGCCATCAGTGGCCCCGGACAGGGAGATGAAGATACGCAGTATTTT
>TRBV7-2|TRBJ1-6|.|.
CASSLAGGQGSPLHF
TGTGCCAGCAGCTTAGCTGGGGGGCAGGGTTCACCCCTCCACTTT
>TRBV10-3|TRBJ2-4|.|.
CATGAQGSIENIQYF
TGTGCCACTGGGGCACAGGGATCAATCGAAAACATTCAGTACTTC
>TRBV7-2|TRBJ2-6|few|.
CAGEGGRYSGANVLTF
TGTGCCGGAGAGGGTGGGCGGTACTCTGGGGCCAACGTCCTGACTTTC
>TRBV29-1|TRBJ1-3|.|.
CSVVENSGNTIYF
TGCAGCGTTGTGGAGAACTCTGGAAACACCATATATTTT
>TRBV20-1|TRBJ2-1|few|.
CSARTGITLNEQFF
TGCAGTGCTAGAACAGGAATAACCCTTAATGAGCAGTTCTTC
>TRBV28|TRBJ2-1|.|TRBD2
CASCVSGATSYNEQFF
TGTGCCAGCTGCGTGAGCGGGGCAACTTCTTACAATGAGCAGTTCTTC
>TRBV18|TRBJ2-5|.|.
CASSPGTPRETQYF
TGTGCCAGCTCACCAGGGACCCCAAGAGAGACCCAGTACTTC
>TRBV20-1|TRBJ1-6|.|TRBD1
CSAGGAGTAYNSPLHF
TGCAGTGCTGGGGGTGCCGGGACAGCCTATAATTCACCCCTCCACTTT
>TRBV5-1|TRBJ1-2|.|TRBD1
CASSWGQVYGYTF
TGCGCCAGCAGTTGGGGACAGGTCTACGGCTACACCTTC
>TRBV20-1|TRBJ2-1|.|.
CSATQGPGNVLNEQFF
TGCAGTGCTACCCAAGGGCCGGGAAACGTTTTGAATGAGCAGTTCTTC
>TRBV5-1|TRBJ2-7|.|TRBD2
CASSLIAGEGYEQYF
TGCGCCAGCAGCCTGATAGCGGGAGAAGGGTACGAGCAGTACTTC
>TRBV7-9|TRBJ2-7|.|.
CASSPLQGGQYF
TGTGCCAGCAGCCCCCTCCAGGGCGGGCAGTACTTC
>TRBV5-6|TRBJ2-7|.|.
CASSHEGGLYNEQYF
TGTGCCAGCAGCCATGAAGGGGGTTTATACAATGAGCAGTACTTC
>TRBV14|TRBJ2-5|.|.
CASSQNREETQYF
TGTGCCAGCAGCCAAAACAGGGAAGAGACCCAGTACTTC
>TRBV28|TRBJ1-1|.|TRBD1
CASSLLTGGLWNTEAFF
TGTGCCAGCAGTTTATTAACAGGGGGGTTGTGGAACACTGAAGCTTTCTTT
>TRBV20-1|TRBJ1-2|few|TRBD1
CSARGGQGASGYTF
TGCAGTGCTAGAGGCGGACAGGGGGCTTCTGGCTACACCTTC
>TRBV30|TRBJ1-1|.|.
CAWSAGRPTEAFF
TGTGCCTGGAGTGCCGGAAGGCCCACTGAAGCTTTCTTT
>TRBV28|TRBJ2-7|.|.
CASSRWGTHEQYF
TGTGCCAGCAGTCGATGGGGCACCCACGAGCAGTACTTC
>TRBV20-1|TRBJ2-7|.|TRBD2
CSAHDRTSGRYEQYF
TGCAGTGCTCACGATAGGACTAGCGGGAGATACGAGCAGTACTTC
>TRBV7-2|TRBJ2-4|.|TRBD2
CASSPPTSGSRKAQYF
TGTGCCAGCAGCCCCCCCACTAGCGGGAGCAGAAAGGCCCAGTACTTC
>TRBV5-5|TRBJ2-1|.|TRBD1
CASSGTGNEQFF
TGTGCCAGCAGCGGGACAGGGAATGAGCAGTTCTTC